A selection of T cell receptor beta chains follows, all from one sample in a study of shared T cell receptors in the human thymus. Clones were read by immunoSEQ multiplex PCR, and TCRdb kept only the in-frame ones, dropping some. The sample yields just under 550,000 clones, about four fifths seen once. This sample was also put to use in a study of human thymus T cells.

The sample taken for sequencing was thymocytes. The source is a boy younger than two with a congenital heart defect. Both conserved end residues are part of each CDR3. The D gene is left open where the match is weak. A clone size is listed for some rows: how often the clone was seen (once, few, many), or a class if it is expanded.

len: 13
d_gene: -
v_gene: TRBV19
j_gene: TRBJ2-3
abundance: -
CDR3nt: TGTGCCAGTAGTCCCCGAGGAGCAGATACGCAGTATTTT
CDR3aa: CASSPRGADTQYF

len: 15
d_gene: -
v_gene: TRBV7-8
j_gene: TRBJ1-2
abundance: -
CDR3nt: TGTGCCAGCAGCTCAGCGGGCAGGTCACACTGTGGCTACACCTTC
CDR3aa: CASSSAGRSHCGYTF

len: 16
d_gene: TRBD1
v_gene: TRBV18
j_gene: TRBJ1-2
abundance: -
CDR3nt: TGTGCCAGCTCACCGACAGGGGAGTTAGGCAGCTATGGCTACACCTTC
CDR3aa: CASSPTGELGSYGYTF

len: 15
d_gene: -
v_gene: TRBV27
j_gene: TRBJ2-7
abundance: -
CDR3nt: TGTGCCAGCAGTTTTAGGTTTAGCGGAACACATGAGCAGTACTTC
CDR3aa: CASSFRFSGTHEQYF

len: 13
d_gene: TRBD2
v_gene: TRBV30
j_gene: TRBJ2-5
abundance: once
CDR3nt: TGTGCCTGGGCTAGCGCCAGCGGGGGGACCCAGTACTTC
CDR3aa: CAWASASGGTQYF

len: 13
d_gene: -
v_gene: TRBV28
j_gene: TRBJ2-6
abundance: -
CDR3nt: TGTGCCACCCGGAGAGGTGGGGCCAACGTCCTGACTTTC
CDR3aa: CATRRGGANVLTF

len: 16
d_gene: TRBD1
v_gene: TRBV7-2
j_gene: TRBJ2-2
abundance: -
CDR3nt: TGTGCCAGCAGCACCAGGACAGGGAGGAACACCGGGGAGCTGTTTTTT
CDR3aa: CASSTRTGRNTGELFF

len: 12
d_gene: TRBD1
v_gene: TRBV29-1
j_gene: TRBJ2-1
abundance: -
CDR3nt: TGCAGCGTTGACGACAGGGGGAGGGAGCAGTTCTTC
CDR3aa: CSVDDRGREQFF

len: 13
d_gene: -
v_gene: TRBV30
j_gene: TRBJ2-5
abundance: -
CDR3nt: TGTGCCTGGAGAGGGGCTAGTGAAGAGACCCAGTACTTC
CDR3aa: CAWRGASEETQYF

len: 14
d_gene: TRBD1
v_gene: TRBV29-1
j_gene: TRBJ1-1
abundance: few
CDR3nt: TGCAGCGTTGAAGACGGGACAGTGAACACTGAAGCTTTCTTT
CDR3aa: CSVEDGTVNTEAFF

len: 20
d_gene: TRBD2
v_gene: TRBV9
j_gene: TRBJ2-2
abundance: -
CDR3nt: TGTGCCAGCAGCGTAGAAGAGCCGGGGACTAGCGGAGAGGGGACCGGGGAGCTGTTTTTT
CDR3aa: CASSVEEPGTSGEGTGELFF

len: 16
d_gene: -
v_gene: TRBV28
j_gene: TRBJ1-2
abundance: -
CDR3nt: TGTGCCAGCAGTCTATCGACAGGAGAAAGTAACTATGGCTACACCTTC
CDR3aa: CASSLSTGESNYGYTF

len: 16
d_gene: TRBD2
v_gene: TRBV19
j_gene: TRBJ2-1
abundance: -
CDR3nt: TGTGCCAGTAGTATAGCAAAGCGGGAGGTCGGGGATGAGCAGTTCTTC
CDR3aa: CASSIAKREVGDEQFF

len: 14
d_gene: -
v_gene: TRBV30
j_gene: TRBJ2-7
abundance: -
CDR3nt: TGTGCCTGGAGTGTACTGAGCATGTCCTACGAGCAGTACTTC
CDR3aa: CAWSVLSMSYEQYF

len: 14
d_gene: TRBD2
v_gene: TRBV9
j_gene: TRBJ2-1
abundance: -
CDR3nt: TGTGCCAGCACCCCGACTAGCGGGTACAATGAGCAGTTCTTC
CDR3aa: CASTPTSGYNEQFF

len: 17
d_gene: -
v_gene: TRBV10-3
j_gene: TRBJ2-1
abundance: -
CDR3nt: TGTGCCATCAGTGAGACCCCGACTATCAAATCCTACAATGAGCAGTTCTTC
CDR3aa: CAISETPTIKSYNEQFF

len: 13
d_gene: -
v_gene: TRBV10-2
j_gene: TRBJ1-1
abundance: -
CDR3nt: TGCGCCAGCAACGGTCCGTTAAACACTGAAGCTTTCTTT
CDR3aa: CASNGPLNTEAFF

len: 16
d_gene: TRBD2
v_gene: TRBV28
j_gene: TRBJ2-7
abundance: -
CDR3nt: TGTGCCAGCAGTACCCCTCTAGCGGGACTCACCTACGAGCAGTACTTC
CDR3aa: CASSTPLAGLTYEQYF

len: 19
d_gene: TRBD1
v_gene: TRBV10-2
j_gene: TRBJ2-1
abundance: -
CDR3nt: TGCGCCAGCAGTGCCTCTAACCAACAGGGGAGTGGCGGCATCAATGAGCAGTTCTTC
CDR3aa: CASSASNQQGSGGINEQFF

len: 13
d_gene: -
v_gene: TRBV4-1
j_gene: TRBJ2-5
abundance: -
CDR3nt: TGCGCCAGCAGCCAAGTCGCCAGTGGGGAGCAGTACTTC
CDR3aa: CASSQVASGEQYF

len: 16
d_gene: TRBD2
v_gene: TRBV10-1
j_gene: TRBJ2-3
abundance: -
CDR3nt: TGCGCCAGCAGTGAGTCGATAGCGGGAGTAGGAGATACGCAGTATTTT
CDR3aa: CASSESIAGVGDTQYF

len: 17
d_gene: -
v_gene: TRBV27
j_gene: TRBJ2-3
abundance: -
CDR3nt: TGTGCCAGCAGTTGTTTGCCCCGGGACTCCAGCACAGATACGCAGTATTTT
CDR3aa: CASSCLPRDSSTDTQYF

len: 15
d_gene: -
v_gene: TRBV2
j_gene: TRBJ2-7
abundance: -
CDR3nt: TGTGCCAGCAGTGGTAGGACCAGGGAACCCTACGAGCAGTACTTC
CDR3aa: CASSGRTREPYEQYF

len: 16
d_gene: -
v_gene: TRBV19
j_gene: TRBJ2-6
abundance: few
CDR3nt: TGTGCCAGTAGGATCCTAGACGAGGGTGGGGCCAACGTCCTGACTTTC
CDR3aa: CASRILDEGGANVLTF

len: 12
d_gene: -
v_gene: TRBV30
j_gene: TRBJ1-2
abundance: -
CDR3nt: TGTGCCTGGAGGGGGCGGGGCGGGGGCTACACCTTC
CDR3aa: CAWRGRGGGYTF

len: 13
d_gene: TRBD1
v_gene: TRBV5-4
j_gene: TRBJ2-1
abundance: -
CDR3nt: TGTGCCAGCAGCACGGACAGGGGTAATGAGCAGTTCTTC
CDR3aa: CASSTDRGNEQFF

len: 14
d_gene: -
v_gene: TRBV5-1
j_gene: TRBJ2-7
abundance: -
CDR3nt: TGCGCCAGCAGCTCCCGGGACACCTCCTACGAGCAGTACTTC
CDR3aa: CASSSRDTSYEQYF

len: 15
d_gene: -
v_gene: TRBV6-5
j_gene: TRBJ2-3
abundance: -
CDR3nt: TGTGCCAGCATGGAGGCGTTTCCTGCCACAGATACGCAGTATTTT
CDR3aa: CASMEAFPATDTQYF

len: 16
d_gene: TRBD2
v_gene: TRBV2
j_gene: TRBJ2-3
abundance: -
CDR3nt: TGTGCCAGCCCCTGTCTAGCGGGAAGTAGCACAGATACGCAGTATTTT
CDR3aa: CASPCLAGSSTDTQYF

len: 16
d_gene: -
v_gene: TRBV28
j_gene: TRBJ1-2
abundance: -
CDR3nt: TGTGCCAGCAGGACTTCCGGGGGGGGCGGGTGCTATGGCTACACCTTC
CDR3aa: CASRTSGGGGCYGYTF

len: 15
d_gene: TRBD1
v_gene: TRBV7-2
j_gene: TRBJ1-4
abundance: -
CDR3nt: TGTGCCAGCAGTTTCACAGGGGCAACTAATGAAAAACTGTTTTTT
CDR3aa: CASSFTGATNEKLFF

len: 17
d_gene: -
v_gene: TRBV7-2
j_gene: TRBJ2-4
abundance: once
CDR3nt: TGTGCCAGCAGCTTAGCGTTTAGGGGTCTAGCCAAAAACATTCAGTACTTC
CDR3aa: CASSLAFRGLAKNIQYF

len: 15
d_gene: TRBD1
v_gene: TRBV30
j_gene: TRBJ1-5
abundance: -
CDR3nt: TGTGCCTGGAGTAGAGGTGGGACAGTCAATCAGCCCCAGCATTTT
CDR3aa: CAWSRGGTVNQPQHF

len: 15
d_gene: TRBD2
v_gene: TRBV6-5
j_gene: TRBJ2-5
abundance: -
CDR3nt: TGTGCCAGCAGTCTTCCTGGGGGGGTCGGAGAGACCCAGTACTTC
CDR3aa: CASSLPGGVGETQYF

len: 14
d_gene: -
v_gene: TRBV4-3
j_gene: TRBJ2-3
abundance: -
CDR3nt: TGCGCCAGCAGCCGAGACAGGAGCACAGATACGCAGTATTTT
CDR3aa: CASSRDRSTDTQYF

len: 16
d_gene: -
v_gene: TRBV6-1
j_gene: TRBJ1-1
abundance: -
CDR3nt: TGTGCCAGCAGTGAAAGGCCGAGAGGCATGAACACTGAAGCTTTCTTT
CDR3aa: CASSERPRGMNTEAFF

len: 15
d_gene: TRBD1
v_gene: TRBV5-6
j_gene: TRBJ2-3
abundance: -
CDR3nt: TGTGCCAGCAGCTTGGCCGGGACAGCCCGAGGTACGCAGTATTTT
CDR3aa: CASSLAGTARGTQYF

len: 19
d_gene: TRBD1
v_gene: TRBV27
j_gene: TRBJ1-5
abundance: once
CDR3nt: TGTGCCAGCAGTTTATCCCCCGGGACAGGATACCTCAGCAATCAGCCCCAGCATTTT
CDR3aa: CASSLSPGTGYLSNQPQHF

len: 18
d_gene: -
v_gene: TRBV27
j_gene: TRBJ2-5
abundance: -
CDR3nt: TGTGCCAGCAGTTTTGGCTCGCAAAAAACTACAGGACAAGAGACCCAGTACTTC
CDR3aa: CASSFGSQKTTGQETQYF

len: 17
d_gene: TRBD2
v_gene: TRBV4-1
j_gene: TRBJ2-3
abundance: -
CDR3nt: TGCGCCAGCAGCCAAGAAGGGGTAGCGGGAGGCACAGATACGCAGTATTTT
CDR3aa: CASSQEGVAGGTDTQYF

len: 18
d_gene: -
v_gene: TRBV7-9
j_gene: TRBJ2-1
abundance: -
CDR3nt: TGTGCCAGCAGCTTCCCTCAGAGTCGCGGGAAGAGCTACAATGAGCAGTTCTTC
CDR3aa: CASSFPQSRGKSYNEQFF

len: 15
d_gene: TRBD2
v_gene: TRBV9
j_gene: TRBJ2-7
abundance: -
CDR3nt: TGTGCCAGCAGCGGACTAGCGGGAGGGCGGGGCGAGCAGTACTTC
CDR3aa: CASSGLAGGRGEQYF

len: 15
d_gene: TRBD1
v_gene: TRBV29-1
j_gene: TRBJ2-7
abundance: -
CDR3nt: TGCAGCGGTGTCCTTGAGACAGGGGAGTCCTACGAGCAGTACTTC
CDR3aa: CSGVLETGESYEQYF

len: 12
d_gene: -
v_gene: TRBV9
j_gene: TRBJ2-1
abundance: -
CDR3nt: TGTGCCAGCAGGTGTCGTAAGAGGGAGCAGTTCTTC
CDR3aa: CASRCRKREQFF

len: 14
d_gene: -
v_gene: TRBV7-2
j_gene: TRBJ2-7
abundance: -
CDR3nt: TGTGCCAGCAGCTTGGACCCGACTAGTCCCGAGCAGTACTTC
CDR3aa: CASSLDPTSPEQYF

len: 17
d_gene: -
v_gene: TRBV28
j_gene: TRBJ2-5
abundance: -
CDR3nt: TGTGCCAGCAGTTCACCTCCCCGGGGGAGGCCCGGGGGGACCCAGTACTTC
CDR3aa: CASSSPPRGRPGGTQYF

len: 14
d_gene: -
v_gene: TRBV7-6
j_gene: TRBJ2-7
abundance: -
CDR3nt: TGTGCCAGCAGCTTAGCCCCCTCAGTAGCCCCGCGCCACTTC
CDR3aa: CASSLAPSVAPRHF

len: 11
d_gene: -
v_gene: TRBV7-9
j_gene: TRBJ1-2
abundance: -
CDR3nt: TGTGCCAGCAGCTGTGGGCTTGGCTACACCTTC
CDR3aa: CASSCGLGYTF

len: 16
d_gene: -
v_gene: TRBV9
j_gene: TRBJ2-1
abundance: -
CDR3nt: TGTGCCAGCAGCGTAGATAGGGCAGGGATGCCCAATGAGCAGTTCTTC
CDR3aa: CASSVDRAGMPNEQFF

len: 14
d_gene: TRBD1
v_gene: TRBV14
j_gene: TRBJ2-7
abundance: -
CDR3nt: TGTGCCAGCAGCCGGGACAGGGCTAATAGCAGGCAGTACTTC
CDR3aa: CASSRDRANSRQYF

len: 17
d_gene: TRBD2
v_gene: TRBV2
j_gene: TRBJ2-1
abundance: -
CDR3nt: TGTGCCAGCACTTTAAGGGGACTAGCGGGCTCCTACAATGAGCAGTTCTTC
CDR3aa: CASTLRGLAGSYNEQFF

len: 13
d_gene: -
v_gene: TRBV6-5
j_gene: TRBJ2-5
abundance: -
CDR3nt: TGTGCCAGCAGTTATGGGGGGCAAGAGACCCAGTACTTC
CDR3aa: CASSYGGQETQYF

len: 16
d_gene: TRBD2
v_gene: TRBV4-2
j_gene: TRBJ2-3
abundance: -
CDR3nt: TGTGCCAGCAGCCAAGTGTCTAGCGGGAGTGCAGATACGCAGTATTTT
CDR3aa: CASSQVSSGSADTQYF

len: 18
d_gene: TRBD1
v_gene: TRBV10-2
j_gene: TRBJ2-2
abundance: -
CDR3nt: TGCGCCAGCAGTGAGTCGACCCCCGGGACAGGGGAAGCAGGGGAGCTGTTTTTT
CDR3aa: CASSESTPGTGEAGELFF

len: 13
d_gene: -
v_gene: TRBV11-2
j_gene: TRBJ2-3
abundance: -
CDR3nt: TGTGCCAGCAGCTTTACAGGGATAGATACGCAGTATTTT
CDR3aa: CASSFTGIDTQYF

len: 15
d_gene: -
v_gene: TRBV5-4
j_gene: TRBJ2-7
abundance: few
CDR3nt: TGTGCCAGCAGCCACCGGGACTCGAACCCCTACGAGCAGTACTTC
CDR3aa: CASSHRDSNPYEQYF

len: 19
d_gene: TRBD2
v_gene: TRBV19
j_gene: TRBJ2-7
abundance: -
CDR3nt: TGTGCCAGTAGTATTGAACGGACTAGCGGGAGTAATACCGTAAACGAGCAGTACTTC
CDR3aa: CASSIERTSGSNTVNEQYF

len: 15
d_gene: TRBD2
v_gene: TRBV11-2
j_gene: TRBJ2-1
abundance: -
CDR3nt: TGTGCCAGCAGCCCGACGCCCGGACTAGCCAATGAGCAGTTCTTC
CDR3aa: CASSPTPGLANEQFF

len: 15
d_gene: -
v_gene: TRBV27
j_gene: TRBJ2-1
abundance: few
CDR3nt: TGTGCCAGCAGCCACCGGGACTCCTCCTACAATGAGCAGTTCTTC
CDR3aa: CASSHRDSSYNEQFF